There are a few counts of the clone carrying this T cell receptor beta chain. cDNA synthesis used the whole RNA isolate, giving expressed TCRB sequences. Profiled with immunoSEQ multiplex PCR; TCRdb holds only in-frame clones, not every one. Of roughly 310,000 clones listed, 9.5% to 11% are singletons. This sample was taken from a study of beta chain features in type 1 diabetes. Study information: The patient and healthy donor groups were comparable for age, gender and cell yields.

Donors contributed one heparinised blood draw apiece, averaging approximately 120 mL. Per the germline V gene, CDR1 is MDHEN and CDR2 is SYDVKM. The CDR3 extends over 13 amino acids. J gave up 4 bases and V 8 bases, and 7 bases lay outside the gene matches. Sequencing input: naive CD4+ T cells from blood. The clonotype originates from a woman aged 25 to 39 in good health. This rearrangement joins TRBV28 to TRBJ2-7; 8 positions match TRBD2. This chain's CDR3 is CASFRREAYEQYF. The CDR3 DNA reads as TGTGCCAGCTTTAGGCGGGAGGCTTACGAGCAGTACTTC.